What follows are 6 T cell receptor beta chains derived from one specimen sequenced in a study of T cell responses to AZD1222 COVID-19 vaccine. The table came from immunoSEQ multiplex PCR; TCRdb's copy has only in-frame clones and leaves some out. The sample consists of about 140,000 clones, around 90% of them appearing once. This material consisted of peripheral blood, taken on day 0 of AZD1222 vaccination. These receptors all come from an adult in good health.

The chain employs TRBV27 and TRBJ2-6, with 10 bases that match TRBD1. Germline loops: CDR1 MNHEY, CDR2 SMNVEV (reference sequence). V lost 5 bases, J lost 0 bases, and 10 bases stayed unmatched. The CDR3 has 19 amino acids. This CDR3 reads CASSPPGQGSLSGANVLTF. As DNA, the CDR3 is TGTGCCAGCAGTCCCCCGGGACAGGGGTCCCTCTCTGGGGCCAACGTCCTGACTTTC.

The V and J genes are TRBV7-2 and TRBJ2-1; D gene ambiguous. In germline, CDR1 is SGHTA, CDR2 FQGNSA. V dropped 1 base and J dropped 7 bases, with 11 bases sitting between them. There are 14 residues in the CDR3. CDR3 region: CASSLGSVPNEQFF. CDR3 DNA: TGTGCCAGCAGCTTAGGTTCAGTTCCGAATGAGCAGTTCTTC.

The J gene is TRBJ1-1, the V gene TRBV28; D is undetermined. This CDR3 has 15 residues. Germline V CDR1 and CDR2: MDHEN, SYDVKM. Deletions cut 7 bases from V and 0 bases from J, with 15 bases between. CDR3: CASIFGNLMNTEAFF. The CDR3 coding sequence is TGTGCCAGCATTTTCGGCAACCTCATGAACACTGAAGCTTTCTTT.

The gene calls are TRBV6-5 and TRBJ2-3; possibly TRBD1 or TRBD2 for D (6 bases each). The CDR3 sequence is 15 residues long. Trimming took 6 bases from V and 3 from J, leaving 16 bases between them. Per germline, CDR1 MNHEY and CDR2 SVGAGI. CDR3 protein: CASRMRGTWTDTQYF. CDR3 bases: TGTGCCAGCAGGATGAGGGGGACTTGGACAGATACGCAGTATTTT.

The gene calls are TRBV7-6 and TRBJ1-4, with D tentatively TRBD1 (6 bases). The CDR3 loop spans 14 amino acids. V lost 3 bases, J lost 4 bases, and 9 bases lay in between. CDR1 is SGHVS, CDR2 FNYEAQ, per germline. The CDR3 region has the DNA TGTGCCAGCAGCTTCGGGACAAATAATGAAAAACTGTTTTTT. Its protein product is CASSFGTNNEKLFF.

The chain joins TRBV4-2 to TRBJ2-1, with 7 nucleotides matching TRBD2. The CDR3 sequence is 17 residues long. Germline V gene data show CDR1 as LGHNA and CDR2 as YNFKEQ. The junction had 6 bases not matched to a gene; V was cut back by 0 bases and J by 1 base. In nucleotides, the CDR3 is TGTGCCAGCAGCCAAGATCACCTAGCGGAATCCTACAATGAGCAGTTCTTC. Its translation: CASSQDHLAESYNEQFF.